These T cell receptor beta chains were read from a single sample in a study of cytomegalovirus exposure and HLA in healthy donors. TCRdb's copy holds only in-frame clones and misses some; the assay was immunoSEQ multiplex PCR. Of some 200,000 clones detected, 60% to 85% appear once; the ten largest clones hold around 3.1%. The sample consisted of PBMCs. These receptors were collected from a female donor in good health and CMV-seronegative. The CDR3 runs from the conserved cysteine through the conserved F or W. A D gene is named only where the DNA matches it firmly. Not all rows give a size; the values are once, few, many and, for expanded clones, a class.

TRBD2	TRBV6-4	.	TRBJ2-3	CASSRGSGDTDTQYF	TGTGCCAGCAGCCGGGGTAGCGGGGACACAGATACGCAGTATTTT
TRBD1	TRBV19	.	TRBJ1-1	CASSEGADSNTEAFF	TGTGCCAGTAGTGAGGGGGCCGACTCGAACACTGAAGCTTTCTTT
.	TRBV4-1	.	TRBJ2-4	CASSRDTGLGKNIQYF	TGCGCCAGCAGCCGGGATACAGGGTTGGGCAAAAACATTCAGTACTTC
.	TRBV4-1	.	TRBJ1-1	CASSQETTVMNTEAFF	TGCGCCAGCAGCCAGGAGACGACAGTGATGAACACTGAAGCTTTCTTT
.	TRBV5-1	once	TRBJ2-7	CASSQPGEKGEQYF	TGCGCCAGCAGCCAACCCGGGGAGAAGGGCGAGCAGTACTTC
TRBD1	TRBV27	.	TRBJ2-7	CASSRPRGGTEQYF	TGTGCCAGCAGCCGACCTAGAGGGGGCACCGAGCAGTACTTC
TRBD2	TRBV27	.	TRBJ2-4	CASGWTSGENIQYF	TGTGCCAGCGGATGGACTAGCGGGGAAAACATTCAGTACTTC
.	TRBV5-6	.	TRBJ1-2	CASSLDDRIRGKGYTF	TGTGCCAGCAGCTTAGACGACAGGATCAGAGGGAAGGGCTACACCTTC
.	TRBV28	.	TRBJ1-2	CASSVTGKANYGYTF	TGTGCCAGCAGTGTCACAGGGAAAGCTAACTATGGCTACACCTTC
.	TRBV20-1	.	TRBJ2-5	CSARVRTAPDF	TGCAGTGCTAGAGTTCGGACAGCCCCGGACTTC
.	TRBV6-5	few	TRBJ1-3	CASSRDSPGNTIYF	TGTGCCAGCAGTCGCGACAGCCCTGGAAACACCATATATTTT
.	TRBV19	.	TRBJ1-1	CASSLGAGTEAFF	TGTGCCAGTAGTCTGGGAGCCGGCACTGAAGCTTTCTTT
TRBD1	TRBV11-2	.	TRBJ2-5	CASRIQGDVETQYF	TGTGCCAGCAGGATACAGGGGGACGTGGAGACCCAGTACTTC
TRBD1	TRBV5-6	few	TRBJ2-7	CASSRETGAYEQYF	TGTGCCAGCAGCCGGGAAACAGGGGCGTACGAGCAGTACTTC
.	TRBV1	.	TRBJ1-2	CTSSHRQGAGGYTF	TGCACCAGCAGCCACCGACAGGGGGCGGGTGGCTACACCTTC
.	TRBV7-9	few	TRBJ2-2	CASRRSNTGELFF	TGTGCCAGCAGGAGGTCTAACACCGGGGAGCTGTTTTTT
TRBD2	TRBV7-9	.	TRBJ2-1	CASSPSGSTYNEQFF	TGCGCCAGCAGCCCTAGCGGGAGTACCTACAATGAGCAGTTCTTC
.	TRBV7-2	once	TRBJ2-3	CASSSGLLYPQDTQYF	TGTGCCAGCAGCTCGGGACTGCTCTATCCCCAAGATACGCAGTATTTT
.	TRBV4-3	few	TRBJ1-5	CASSQPRRKGVRNQPQHF	TGCGCCAGCAGCCAACCTAGACGAAAGGGGGTGCGCAATCAGCCCCAGCATTTT
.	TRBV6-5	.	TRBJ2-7	CASSYSTATYEQYF	TGTGCCAGCAGTTATAGTACAGCTACCTACGAGCAGTACTTC
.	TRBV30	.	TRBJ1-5	CAWRISSNQPQHF	TGTGCCTGGAGAATATCTAGCAATCAGCCCCAGCATTTT
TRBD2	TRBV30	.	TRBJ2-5	CAWSVIRTSGGQETQYF	TGTGCCTGGAGTGTAATCCGGACTAGCGGGGGGCAAGAGACCCAGTACTTC
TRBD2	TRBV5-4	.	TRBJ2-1	CASSLARTSGIDEQFF	TGTGCCAGCAGCTTGGCGAGAACTAGCGGGATCGATGAGCAGTTCTTC
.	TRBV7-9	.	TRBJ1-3	CSSAKGGTGNTIYF	TGTTCCAGCGCAAAGGGGGGGACTGGAAACACCATATATTTT